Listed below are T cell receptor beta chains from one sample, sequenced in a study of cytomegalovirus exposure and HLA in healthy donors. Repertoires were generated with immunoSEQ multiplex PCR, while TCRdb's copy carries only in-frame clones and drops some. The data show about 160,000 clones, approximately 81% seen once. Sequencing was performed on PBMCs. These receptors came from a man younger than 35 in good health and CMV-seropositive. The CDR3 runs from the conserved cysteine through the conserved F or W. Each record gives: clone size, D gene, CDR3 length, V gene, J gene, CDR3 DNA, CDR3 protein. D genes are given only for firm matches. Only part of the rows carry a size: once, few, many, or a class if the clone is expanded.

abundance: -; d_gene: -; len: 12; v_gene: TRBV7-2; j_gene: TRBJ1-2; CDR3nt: TGTGCCAGCAGCCTAACACAGGTGCCATTTAGCTTC; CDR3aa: CASSLTQVPFSF
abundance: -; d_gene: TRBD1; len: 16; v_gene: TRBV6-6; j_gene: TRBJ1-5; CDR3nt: TGTGCCAGCAGTTACCCCACAGGGGGCGGCAATCAGCCCCAGCATTTT; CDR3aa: CASSYPTGGGNQPQHF
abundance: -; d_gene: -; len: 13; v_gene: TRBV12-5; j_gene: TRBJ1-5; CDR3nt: TGTGCTAGTGGTTTTCGGAGGGATCAGCCCCAGCATTTT; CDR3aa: CASGFRRDQPQHF
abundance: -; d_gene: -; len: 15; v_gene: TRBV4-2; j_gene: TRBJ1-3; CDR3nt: TGTGCCAGCAGCCAAGATCTATCCTCTGGAAACACCATATATTTT; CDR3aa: CASSQDLSSGNTIYF
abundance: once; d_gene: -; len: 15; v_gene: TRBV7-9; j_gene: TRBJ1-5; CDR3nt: TGTGCCAGCAGCTTAGGAGGGGAGGGAGGTCAGCCCCAGCATTTT; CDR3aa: CASSLGGEGGQPQHF
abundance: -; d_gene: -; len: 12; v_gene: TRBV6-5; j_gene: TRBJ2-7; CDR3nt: TGTGCCAGCAGTTACTGGGCCGACGAGCAGTACTTC; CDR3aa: CASSYWADEQYF
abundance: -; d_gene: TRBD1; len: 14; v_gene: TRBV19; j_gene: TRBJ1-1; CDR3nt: TGTGCCAGTTCCCCGACAGGGGGTTTGACTGAAGCTTTCTTT; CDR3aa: CASSPTGGLTEAFF
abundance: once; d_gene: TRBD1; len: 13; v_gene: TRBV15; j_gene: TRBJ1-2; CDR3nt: TGTGCCACCAGCGGGACAGGGATCTATGGCTACACCTTC; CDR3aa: CATSGTGIYGYTF
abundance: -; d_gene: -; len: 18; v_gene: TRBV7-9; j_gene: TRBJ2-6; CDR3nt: TGTGCCAGCAGCTTAGAGGAGGGGCGATCACCTGGGGCCAACGGCCTGACTTTC; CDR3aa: CASSLEEGRSPGANGLTF
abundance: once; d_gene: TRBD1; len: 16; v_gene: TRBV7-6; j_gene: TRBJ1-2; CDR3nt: TGTGCCAGCAGCTTAGCGACGGGGCCAGGGGGCTATGGCTACACCTTC; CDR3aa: CASSLATGPGGYGYTF
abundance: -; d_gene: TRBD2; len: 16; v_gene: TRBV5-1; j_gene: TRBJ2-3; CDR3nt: TGCGCCAGCAGCGGCCAACTAGCGGGGGGGATCGATACGCAGTATTTT; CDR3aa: CASSGQLAGGIDTQYF
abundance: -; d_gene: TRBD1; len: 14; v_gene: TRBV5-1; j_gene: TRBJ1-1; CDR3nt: TGCGCCAGCAGCGCCTGGACAGGGGGCACTGAAGCTTTCTTT; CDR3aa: CASSAWTGGTEAFF
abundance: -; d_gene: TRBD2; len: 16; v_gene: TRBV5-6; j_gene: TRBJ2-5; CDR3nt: TGTGCCAGCAGTTGGGGGACTAGCGGGGGGGAAGAGACCCAGTACTTC; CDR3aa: CASSWGTSGGEETQYF
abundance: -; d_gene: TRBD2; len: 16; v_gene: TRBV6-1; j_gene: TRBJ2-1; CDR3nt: TGTGCCAGCAGTGACGGACTAGCGGGGGGGAGGAATGAGCAGTTCTTC; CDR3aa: CASSDGLAGGRNEQFF
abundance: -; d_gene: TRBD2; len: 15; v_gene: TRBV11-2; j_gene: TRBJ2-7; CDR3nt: TGTGCCAGCAGCTTATCCGCGGGGGGATTCTACGAGCAGTACTTC; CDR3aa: CASSLSAGGFYEQYF
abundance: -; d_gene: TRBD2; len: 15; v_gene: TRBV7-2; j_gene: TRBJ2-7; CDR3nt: TGTGCCAGCAGCAGAACTAGCGGGGTGGTCTACGAGCAGTACTTC; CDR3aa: CASSRTSGVVYEQYF
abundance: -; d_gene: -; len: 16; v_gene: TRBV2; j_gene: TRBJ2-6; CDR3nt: TGTGCCAGCAGTGAAGGCAGGGTGTCTGGGGCCAACGTCCTGACTTTC; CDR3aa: CASSEGRVSGANVLTF
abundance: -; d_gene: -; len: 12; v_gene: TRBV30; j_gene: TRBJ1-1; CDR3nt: TGTGCCTGGGGGGGGATGAACACTGAAGCTTTCTTT; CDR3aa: CAWGGMNTEAFF
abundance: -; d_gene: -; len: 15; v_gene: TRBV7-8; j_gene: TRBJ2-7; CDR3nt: TGTGCCAGCAGCTTAGCGCATGGGGGGTCCTACGAGCAGTACTTC; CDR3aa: CASSLAHGGSYEQYF
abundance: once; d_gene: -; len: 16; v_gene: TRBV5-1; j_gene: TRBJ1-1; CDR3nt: TGCGCCAGCAGCTTCGGCAGGGATGGGATGAACACTGAAGCTTTCTTT; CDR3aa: CASSFGRDGMNTEAFF
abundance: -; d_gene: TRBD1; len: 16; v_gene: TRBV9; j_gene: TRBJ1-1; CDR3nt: TGTGCCAGCAGCCTCCTACAGGGGGCGATTGGCACTGAAGCTTTCTTT; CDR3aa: CASSLLQGAIGTEAFF
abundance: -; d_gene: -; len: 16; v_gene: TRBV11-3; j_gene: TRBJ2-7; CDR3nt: TGTGCCAGCAGCACGCAGCCCGGGACAAAATCCTACGAGCAGTACTTC; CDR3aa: CASSTQPGTKSYEQYF
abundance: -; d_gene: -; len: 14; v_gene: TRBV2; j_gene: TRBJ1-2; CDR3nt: TGTGCCAGCAGTGAAGTCGGAGGGAACTATGGCTACACCTTC; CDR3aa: CASSEVGGNYGYTF
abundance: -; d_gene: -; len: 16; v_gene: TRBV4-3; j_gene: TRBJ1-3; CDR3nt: TGCGCCAGCAGCCAAGATCGGAGCCGAACTGGAAACACCATATATTTT; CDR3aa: CASSQDRSRTGNTIYF
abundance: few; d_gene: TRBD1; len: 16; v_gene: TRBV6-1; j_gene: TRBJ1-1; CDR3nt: TGTGCCAGCAGTGAAACCCTCCGGGACAGGGGCGTGGAAGCTTTCTTT; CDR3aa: CASSETLRDRGVEAFF
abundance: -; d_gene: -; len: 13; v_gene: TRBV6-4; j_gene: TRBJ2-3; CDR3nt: TGTGCCAGCAGTGCGGTAGCAACAGATACGCAGTATTTT; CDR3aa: CASSAVATDTQYF
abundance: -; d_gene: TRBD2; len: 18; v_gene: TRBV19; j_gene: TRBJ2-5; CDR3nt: TGTGCCAGTAGTATCTACCTGCTAGCGGGGGAATTAGGCGAGACCCAGTACTTC; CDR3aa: CASSIYLLAGELGETQYF
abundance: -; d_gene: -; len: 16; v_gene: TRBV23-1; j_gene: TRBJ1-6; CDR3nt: TGCGCCAGCAGTCAATGTTGGAGGGTCTATAATTCACCCCTCCACTTT; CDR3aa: CASSQCWRVYNSPLHF
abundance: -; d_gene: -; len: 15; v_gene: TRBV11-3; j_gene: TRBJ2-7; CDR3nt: TGTGCCAGCAGCTTCCCGGACAGCGGAGCCTACGAGCAGTACTTC; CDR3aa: CASSFPDSGAYEQYF
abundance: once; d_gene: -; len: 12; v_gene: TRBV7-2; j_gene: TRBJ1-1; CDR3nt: TGTGCCAGCAGCCCATCCGGTCCCGAAGCTTTCTTT; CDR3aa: CASSPSGPEAFF
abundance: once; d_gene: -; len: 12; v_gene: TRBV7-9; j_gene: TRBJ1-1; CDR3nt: TGTGCCAGCAGCCAGGGCGCCACTGAAGCTTTCTTT; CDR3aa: CASSQGATEAFF